Listed here is a single TCR beta chain. Its antigen remains unidentified. Some clones are missing from TCRdb's copy, which holds only in-frame ones; the method was immunoSEQ multiplex PCR. The repertoire includes about 130,000 clones, about 91% of them detected once, and around 1.3% sits in the top ten. This entry comes from a study of cytomegalovirus exposure and HLA in healthy donors. Broader study findings: Cytomegalovirus-associated TCR beta chains were listed, numbering more than 150.

The source of this sequence is a woman under 30 in good health and CMV-seronegative. Sequenced material: PBMCs.

DNA for the CDR3: TGTGCCAGCGGGACAGGGTCGTCCGGGGAGCTGTTTTTT. Translation gives CASGTGSSGELFF. This chain links TRBV6-5 with TRBJ2-2; TRBD1 matches 9 bases. The CDR3 totals 13 residues. V was pared by 8 bases and J by 6 bases, with 4 bases of the junction left unmatched. The germline gives CDR1 MNHEY, CDR2 SVGAGI.